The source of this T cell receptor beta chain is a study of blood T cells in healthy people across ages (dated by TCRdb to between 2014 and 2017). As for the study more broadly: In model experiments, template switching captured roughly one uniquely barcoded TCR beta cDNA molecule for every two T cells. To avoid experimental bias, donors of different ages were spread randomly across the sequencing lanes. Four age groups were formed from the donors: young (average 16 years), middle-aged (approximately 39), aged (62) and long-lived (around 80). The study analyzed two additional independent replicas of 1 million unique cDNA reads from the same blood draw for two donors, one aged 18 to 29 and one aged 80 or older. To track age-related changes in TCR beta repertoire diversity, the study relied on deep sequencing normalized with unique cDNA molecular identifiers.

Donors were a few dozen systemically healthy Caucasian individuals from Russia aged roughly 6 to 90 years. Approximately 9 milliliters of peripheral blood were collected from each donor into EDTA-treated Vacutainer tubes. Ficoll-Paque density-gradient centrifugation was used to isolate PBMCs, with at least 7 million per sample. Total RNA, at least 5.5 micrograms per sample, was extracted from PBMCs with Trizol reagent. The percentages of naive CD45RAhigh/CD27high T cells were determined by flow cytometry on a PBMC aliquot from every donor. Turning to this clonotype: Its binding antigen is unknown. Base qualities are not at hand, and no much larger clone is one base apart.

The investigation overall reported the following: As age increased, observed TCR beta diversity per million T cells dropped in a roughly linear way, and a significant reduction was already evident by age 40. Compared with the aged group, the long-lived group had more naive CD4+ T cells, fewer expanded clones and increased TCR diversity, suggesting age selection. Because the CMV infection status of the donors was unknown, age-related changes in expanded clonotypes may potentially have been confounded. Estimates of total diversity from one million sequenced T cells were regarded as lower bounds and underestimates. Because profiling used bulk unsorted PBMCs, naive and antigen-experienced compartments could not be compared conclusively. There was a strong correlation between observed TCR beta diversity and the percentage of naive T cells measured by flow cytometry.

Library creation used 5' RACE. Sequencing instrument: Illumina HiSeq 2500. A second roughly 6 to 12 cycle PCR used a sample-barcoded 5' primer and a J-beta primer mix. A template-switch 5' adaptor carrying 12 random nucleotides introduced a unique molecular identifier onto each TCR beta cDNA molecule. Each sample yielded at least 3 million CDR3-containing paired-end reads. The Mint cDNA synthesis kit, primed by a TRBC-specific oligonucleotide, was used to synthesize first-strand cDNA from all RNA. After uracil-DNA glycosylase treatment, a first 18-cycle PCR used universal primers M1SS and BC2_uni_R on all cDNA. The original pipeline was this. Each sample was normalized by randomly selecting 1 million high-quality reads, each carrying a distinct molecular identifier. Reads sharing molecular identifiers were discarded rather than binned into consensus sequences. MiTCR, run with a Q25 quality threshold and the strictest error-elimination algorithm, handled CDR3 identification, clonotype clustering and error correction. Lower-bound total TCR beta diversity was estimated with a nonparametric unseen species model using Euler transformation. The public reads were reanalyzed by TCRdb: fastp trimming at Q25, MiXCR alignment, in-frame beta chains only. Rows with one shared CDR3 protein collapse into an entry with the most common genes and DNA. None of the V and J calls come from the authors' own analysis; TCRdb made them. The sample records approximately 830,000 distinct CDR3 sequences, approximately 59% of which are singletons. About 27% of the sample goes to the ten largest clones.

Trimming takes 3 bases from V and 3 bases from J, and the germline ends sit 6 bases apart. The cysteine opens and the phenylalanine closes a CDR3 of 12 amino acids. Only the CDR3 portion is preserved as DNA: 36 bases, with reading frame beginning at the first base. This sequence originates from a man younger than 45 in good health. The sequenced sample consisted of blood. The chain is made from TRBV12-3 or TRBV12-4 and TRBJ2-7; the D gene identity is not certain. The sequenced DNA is TGTGCCAGCAGTTTTTATATCTACGAGCAGTACTTC. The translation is CASSFYIYEQYF.